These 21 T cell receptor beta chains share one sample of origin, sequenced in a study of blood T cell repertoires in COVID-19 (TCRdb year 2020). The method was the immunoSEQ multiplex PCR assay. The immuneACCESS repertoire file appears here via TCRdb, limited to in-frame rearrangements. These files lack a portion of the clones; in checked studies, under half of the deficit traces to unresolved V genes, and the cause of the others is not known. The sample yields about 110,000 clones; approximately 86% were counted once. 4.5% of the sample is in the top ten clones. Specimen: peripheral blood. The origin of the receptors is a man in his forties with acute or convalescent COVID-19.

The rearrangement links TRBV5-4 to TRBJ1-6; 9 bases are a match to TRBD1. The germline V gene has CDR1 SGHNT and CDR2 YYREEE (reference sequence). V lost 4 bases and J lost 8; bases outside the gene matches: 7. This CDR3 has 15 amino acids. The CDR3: CASSPGQGEHSPLHF. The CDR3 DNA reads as TGTGCCAGCAGCCCGGGACAGGGTGAACATTCACCCCTCCACTTT.

The CDR3 nucleotides read TGTGCCAGCAGCCGAAACGAAGCGGGAATTAGCACAGATACGCAGTATTTT. This codes for CASSRNEAGISTDTQYF. The chain has TRBV7-6 and TRBJ2-3; the match to TRBD2 covers 7 bases. This CDR3 is built from 17 residues. V shed 5 bases and J 0 bases; nucleotides not matched to a gene: 11. Germline assignment: CDR1 SGHVS and CDR2 FNYEAQ.

CDR3 loop: CASSQGDRDNQPQHF. The CDR3 region has the DNA TGCGCCAGCAGCCAAGGCGACAGGGACAATCAGCCCCAGCATTTT. The rearrangement uses TRBV4-1 and TRBJ1-5; TRBD1 matches 7 bases. This CDR3 contains 15 residues. The trim removed 1 base at V and 3 bases at J, leaving 3 bases unmatched. Germline lookup yields CDR1 MGHRA and CDR2 YSYEKL.

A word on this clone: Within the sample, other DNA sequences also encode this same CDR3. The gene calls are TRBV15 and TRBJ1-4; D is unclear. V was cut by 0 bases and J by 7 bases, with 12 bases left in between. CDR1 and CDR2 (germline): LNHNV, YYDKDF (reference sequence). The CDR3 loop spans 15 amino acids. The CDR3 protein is CATSRDLGVGEKLFF. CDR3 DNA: TGTGCCACCAGCAGAGATTTAGGAGTAGGTGAAAAACTGTTTTTT.

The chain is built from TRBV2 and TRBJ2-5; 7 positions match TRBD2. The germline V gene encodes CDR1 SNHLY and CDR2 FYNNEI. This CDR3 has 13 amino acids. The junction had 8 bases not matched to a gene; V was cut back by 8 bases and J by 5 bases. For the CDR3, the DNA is TGTGCCAGCGAGGAGGGAGGGGCGGAGACCCAGTACTTC. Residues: CASEEGGAETQYF.

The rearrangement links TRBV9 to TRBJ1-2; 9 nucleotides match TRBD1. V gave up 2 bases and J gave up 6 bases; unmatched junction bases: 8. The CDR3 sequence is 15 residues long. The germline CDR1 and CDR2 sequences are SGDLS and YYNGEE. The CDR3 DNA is TGTGCCAGCAGCGTGGGGGGACAGGGCTTAAATGGCTACACCTTC. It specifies CASSVGGQGLNGYTF.

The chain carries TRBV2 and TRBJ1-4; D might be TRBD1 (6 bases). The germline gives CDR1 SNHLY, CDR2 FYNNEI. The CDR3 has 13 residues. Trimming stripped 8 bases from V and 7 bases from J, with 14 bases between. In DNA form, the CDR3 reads TGTGCCAGCTGTCTACAGGGTGGTGAAAAACTGTTTTTT. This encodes CASCLQGGEKLFF.

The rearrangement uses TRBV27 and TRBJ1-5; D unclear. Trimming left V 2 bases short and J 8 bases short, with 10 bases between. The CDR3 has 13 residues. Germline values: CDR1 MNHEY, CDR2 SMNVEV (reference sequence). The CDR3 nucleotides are TGTGCCAGCAGTTTAGGAGGGTCGGAGCCCCAGCATTTT. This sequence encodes CASSLGGSEPQHF.

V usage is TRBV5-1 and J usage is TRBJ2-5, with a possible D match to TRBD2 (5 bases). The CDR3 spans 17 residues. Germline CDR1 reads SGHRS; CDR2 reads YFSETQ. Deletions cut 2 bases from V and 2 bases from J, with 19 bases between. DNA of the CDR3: TGCGCCAGCAGCTTCGCCCCGCGGAGCGGAGTACAAGAGACCCAGTACTTC. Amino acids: CASSFAPRSGVQETQYF.

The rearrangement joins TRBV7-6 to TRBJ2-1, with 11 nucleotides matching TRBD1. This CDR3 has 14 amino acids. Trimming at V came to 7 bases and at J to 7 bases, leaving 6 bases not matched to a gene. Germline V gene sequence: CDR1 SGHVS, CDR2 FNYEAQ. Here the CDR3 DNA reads TGTGCCAGCAAGTCGGGACAGGGGGGGAATGAGCAGTTCTTC. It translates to CASKSGQGGNEQFF. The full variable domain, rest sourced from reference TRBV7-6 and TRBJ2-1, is GAGVSQSPRYKVTKRGQDVALRCDPISGHVSLYWYRQALGQGPEFLTYFNYEAQQDKSGLPNDRFSAERPEGSISTLTIQRTEQRDSAMYRCASKSGQGGNEQFFGPGTRLTVL.

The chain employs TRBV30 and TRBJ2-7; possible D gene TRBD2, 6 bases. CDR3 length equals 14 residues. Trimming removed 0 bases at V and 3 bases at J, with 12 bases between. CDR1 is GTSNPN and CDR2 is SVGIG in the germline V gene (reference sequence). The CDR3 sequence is CAWSVGGAGYEQYF. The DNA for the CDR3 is TGTGCCTGGAGTGTCGGCGGGGCAGGCTACGAGCAGTACTTC.

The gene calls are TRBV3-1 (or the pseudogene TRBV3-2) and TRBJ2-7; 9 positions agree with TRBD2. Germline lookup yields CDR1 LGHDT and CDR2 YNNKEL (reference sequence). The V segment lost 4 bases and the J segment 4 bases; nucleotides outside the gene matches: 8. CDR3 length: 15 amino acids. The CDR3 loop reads CASSRQSSGRYEQYF. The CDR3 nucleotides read TGTGCCAGCAGCCGGCAAAGTAGCGGGAGATACGAGCAGTACTTC.

CDR3 nucleotide sequence: TGTGCCTGGAGGTCGGGGACAGGGGCTGGCACTAATGAAAAACTGTTTTTT. This gives the protein CAWRSGTGAGTNEKLFF. The chain carries TRBV30 and TRBJ1-4, with 10 positions matching TRBD1. V lost 3 bases to trimming and J lost 2 bases; unmatched junction nucleotides: 9. The CDR3 length is 17 residues. The germline CDR1 and CDR2 sequences are GTSNPN and SVGIG (reference sequence).

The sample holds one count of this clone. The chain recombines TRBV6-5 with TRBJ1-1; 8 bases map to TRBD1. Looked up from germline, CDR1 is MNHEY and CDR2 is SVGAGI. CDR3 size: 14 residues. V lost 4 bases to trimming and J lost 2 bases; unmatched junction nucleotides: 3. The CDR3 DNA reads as TGTGCCAGCAGTTTTGGACAGGGTAACACTGAAGCTTTCTTT. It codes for CASSFGQGNTEAFF.

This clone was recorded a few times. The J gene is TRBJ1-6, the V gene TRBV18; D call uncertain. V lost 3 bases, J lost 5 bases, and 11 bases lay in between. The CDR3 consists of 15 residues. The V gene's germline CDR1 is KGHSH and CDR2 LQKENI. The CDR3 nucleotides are TGTGCCAGCTCACCCCGGTTAGATGATAATTCACCCCTCCACTTT. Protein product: CASSPRLDDNSPLHF.

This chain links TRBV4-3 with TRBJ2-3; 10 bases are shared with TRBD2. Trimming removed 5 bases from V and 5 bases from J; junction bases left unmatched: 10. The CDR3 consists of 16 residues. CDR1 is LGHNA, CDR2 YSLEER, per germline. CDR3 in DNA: TGCGCCAGCAGCGCTGGAGCGGGGGGGCATATAGATACGCAGTATTTT. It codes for CASSAGAGGHIDTQYF.

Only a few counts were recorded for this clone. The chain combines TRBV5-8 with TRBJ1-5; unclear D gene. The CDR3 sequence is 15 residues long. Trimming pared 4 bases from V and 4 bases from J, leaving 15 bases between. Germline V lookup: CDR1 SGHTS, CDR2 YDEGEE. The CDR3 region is CASSPDLLRNQPQHF. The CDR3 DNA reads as TGTGCCAGCAGCCCCGATCTTTTGCGTAATCAGCCCCAGCATTTT.

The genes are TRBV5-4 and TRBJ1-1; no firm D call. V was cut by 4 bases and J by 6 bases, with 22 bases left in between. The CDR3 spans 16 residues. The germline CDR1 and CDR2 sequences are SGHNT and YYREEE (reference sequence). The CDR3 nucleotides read TGTGCCAGCAGCCCAGCTACCTCTAACGTGGGCTCTGAAGCTTTCTTT. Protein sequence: CASSPATSNVGSEAFF. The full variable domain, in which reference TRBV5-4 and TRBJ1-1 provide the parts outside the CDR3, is ETGVTQSPTHLIKTRGQQVTLRCSSQSGHNTVSWYQQALGQGPQFIFQYYREEENGRGNFPPRFSGLQFPNYSSELNVNALELDDSALYLCASSPATSNVGSEAFFGQGTRLTVV.

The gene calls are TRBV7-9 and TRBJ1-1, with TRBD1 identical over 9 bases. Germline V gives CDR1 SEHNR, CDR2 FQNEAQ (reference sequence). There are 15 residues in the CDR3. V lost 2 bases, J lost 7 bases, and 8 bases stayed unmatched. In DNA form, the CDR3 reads TGTGCCAGCAGCTTATGGACAGGGGTAGTTATTGAAGCTTTCTTT. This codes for CASSLWTGVVIEAFF.

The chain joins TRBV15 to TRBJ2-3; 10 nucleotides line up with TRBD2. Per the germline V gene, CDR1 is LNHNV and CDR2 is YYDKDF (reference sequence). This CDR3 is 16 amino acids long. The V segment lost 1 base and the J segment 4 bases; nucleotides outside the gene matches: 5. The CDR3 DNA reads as TGTGCCACCAGCAGAGTTAGCGGGGGGTCTTCAGATACGCAGTATTTT. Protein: CATSRVSGGSSDTQYF. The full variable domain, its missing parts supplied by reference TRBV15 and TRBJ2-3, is DAMVIQNPRYQVTQFGKPVTLSCSQTLNHNVMYWYQQKSSQAPKLLFHYYDKDFNNEADTPDNFQSRRPNTSFCFLDIRSPGLGDTAMYLCATSRVSGGSSDTQYFGPGTRLTVL.

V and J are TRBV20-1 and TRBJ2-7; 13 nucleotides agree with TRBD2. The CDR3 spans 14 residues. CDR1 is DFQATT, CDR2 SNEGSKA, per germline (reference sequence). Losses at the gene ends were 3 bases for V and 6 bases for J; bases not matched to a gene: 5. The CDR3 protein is CSASGLAGDGEQYF. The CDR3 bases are TGCAGTGCTAGTGGACTAGCGGGAGATGGCGAGCAGTACTTC.